The 24 T cell receptor beta chains below come from one sample, sequenced in a study of T cell changes during pregnancy in multiple sclerosis. Assay: immunoSEQ multiplex PCR; the TCRdb copy retains only in-frame clones and omits some. The repertoire holds more than 40,000 clones, with approximately 90% as singletons. Source: CD4+ T cells from peripheral blood mononuclear cells, taken in the first trimester of pregnancy. The receptors here all came from a female donor with multiple sclerosis, enrolled in a pregnancy study.

V gene TRBV30 combines with J gene TRBJ2-7, with a possible D match to TRBD2 (5 bases). Germline CDR1 is GTSNPN and CDR2 is SVGIG (reference sequence). The ends were cut back, 0 bases at V and 2 bases at J, with 20 bases in the middle. This CDR3 has 17 amino acids. The CDR3 DNA reads TGTGCCTGGAGTGTAAACGTTTTTCGGGGTCGGACCTACGAGCAGTACTTC. Its protein is CAWSVNVFRGRTYEQYF.

The V call is TRBV28, the J call TRBJ2-5; a possible D gene is TRBD2 (5 bases). CDR3 size: 17 residues. Deletions cut 4 bases from V and 4 bases from J, with 22 bases between. The germline gives CDR1 MDHEN, CDR2 SYDVKM. CDR3 bases: TGTGCCAGCAGTTCCGTGTCTGGCGGGCTAGGCTTAGAGACCCAGTACTTC. Amino acid sequence: CASSSVSGGLGLETQYF. Based on the CDR3 plus reference TRBV28 and TRBJ2-5, the full variable domain is DVKVTQSSRYLVKRTGEKVFLECVQDMDHENMFWYRQDPGLGLRLIYFSYDVKMKEKGDIPEGYSVSREKKERFSLILESASTNQTSMYLCASSSVSGGLGLETQYFGPGTRLLVL.

This rearrangement joins TRBV14 to TRBJ2-2; D is possibly TRBD1 (5 bases). The ends were cut back, 0 bases at V and 3 bases at J, with 14 bases in the middle. Germline CDR1 is SGHDN and CDR2 is FVKESK. The CDR3 sequence is 17 residues long. The CDR3: CASSQDGARTHTGELFF. In nucleotides, the CDR3 is TGTGCCAGCAGCCAAGATGGGGCTAGGACCCACACCGGGGAGCTGTTTTTT.

This clone is a singleton in its sample. The chain uses TRBV7-2 and TRBJ2-3; 9 bases are shared with TRBD2. V dropped 5 bases and J dropped 1; count of bases not matched to a gene: 7. This CDR3 spans 16 amino acids. Germline V gene sequence: CDR1 SGHTA, CDR2 FQGNSA. Here the CDR3 reads CASSRLASGGTDTQYF. In DNA, the CDR3 is TGTGCCAGCAGCCGGCTAGCTAGCGGGGGCACAGATACGCAGTATTTT.

This chain connects TRBV18 to TRBJ1-5; 8 bases are shared with TRBD1. The CDR3 has 15 amino acids. With 4 bases clipped from V and 7 bases from J, the junction kept 9 bases outside the gene matches. Germline loops: CDR1 KGHSH, CDR2 LQKENI. CDR3 sequence reads: CASSRAGGFGQPQHF. For the CDR3, the DNA is TGTGCCAGCTCACGAGCAGGGGGCTTCGGGCAGCCCCAGCATTTT.

This clone is a singleton in its sample. The chain joins TRBV5-1 to TRBJ2-5; 8 bases are a match to TRBD1. This CDR3 is built from 16 residues. CDR1 and CDR2 from the germline V gene are SGHRS and YFSETQ. V trimming: 4 bases; J trimming: 2 bases; junction bases outside the gene matches: 10. The CDR3: CASSAGTGTIQETQYF. The CDR3 DNA reads TGCGCCAGCAGCGCCGGGACAGGTACCATACAAGAGACCCAGTACTTC.

The chain uses TRBV19 and TRBJ2-2, with 12 bases matching TRBD1. The CDR3 loop spans 15 amino acids. CDR1 and CDR2 from the germline V gene are LNHDA and SQIVND (reference sequence). Trimming at V came to 6 bases and at J to 4 bases, leaving 3 bases not matched to a gene. The CDR3 nucleotides read TGTGCCAGTAGGGGACAGGGGGCAGGCACCGGGGAGCTGTTTTTT. Protein sequence: CASRGQGAGTGELFF.

The genes are TRBV11-2 and TRBJ1-2, with 7 bases lining up with TRBD1. The germline V gene has CDR1 SGHAT and CDR2 FQNNGV. V was clipped by 5 bases and J by 6 bases; unmatched bases: 12. The CDR3 runs to 15 residues. Here the CDR3 reads CASSAKTGLGHGYTF. DNA for the CDR3: TGTGCCAGCAGCGCCAAGACAGGGCTGGGTCATGGCTACACCTTC.

V usage is TRBV6-1 and J usage is TRBJ1-5, with 7 bases fitting TRBD1. Germline V CDR1 and CDR2: MNHNS, SASEGT. J gave up 2 bases and V 5 bases, and 3 bases lay outside the gene matches. The CDR3 totals 14 residues. CDR3 in amino acids: CASSLTGRNQPQHF. The CDR3 DNA reads TGTGCCAGCAGTCTGACAGGGCGCAATCAGCCCCAGCATTTT.

The chain links TRBV5-1 to TRBJ2-7; 7 nucleotides line up with TRBD2. In germline, CDR1 is SGHRS, CDR2 YFSETQ. This CDR3 is 14 amino acids long. Unmatched junction bases numbered 3, after V lost 0 bases and J lost 3 bases. DNA of the CDR3: TGCGCCAGCAGCTTGGCCGGGACTAACTACGAGCAGTACTTC. Translating it yields CASSLAGTNYEQYF.

V and J are TRBV2 and TRBJ1-1; 10 bases line up with TRBD1. The germline gives CDR1 SNHLY, CDR2 FYNNEI. There are 14 residues in the CDR3. The J segment lost 4 bases and the V segment lost 6 bases, leaving 5 bases of the junction unmatched. The CDR3 is CASRDRTGGTEAFF. CDR3 sequence (DNA): TGTGCCAGCAGAGACCGGACAGGGGGCACTGAAGCTTTCTTT.

The chain links TRBV11-3 to TRBJ2-3; perhaps TRBD1 as D (5 bases). CDR1 is SGHNT, CDR2 YENEEA, per germline. CDR3 length: 15 amino acids. The V gene lost 5 bases and the J gene lost 6 bases, with 18 bases spanning the gap. The CDR3 DNA sequence: TGTGCCAGCAGCCACCCTGCGACAGTTTGGGATACGCAGTATTTT. Protein: CASSHPATVWDTQYF.

This clone has only one observation. The V and J genes are TRBV6-6 and TRBJ2-3; 10 nucleotides line up with TRBD2. The length of the CDR3 is 15 residues. The germline CDR1 and CDR2 sequences are MNHNY and SVGAGI (reference sequence). V lost 6 bases and J lost 4; bases outside the gene matches: 7. The CDR3 protein is CASRRASGSADTQYF. The CDR3 bases are TGTGCCAGCAGACGGGCTAGCGGGAGCGCAGATACGCAGTATTTT.

The chain has TRBV9 and TRBJ1-1; a weak D match, TRBD1 (5 bases). The CDR3 consists of 15 residues. CDR1 SGDLS and CDR2 YYNGEE come from the germline V gene. Trimming took 1 base from V and 0 from J, leaving 10 bases between them. The CDR3 sequence is CASSVMGGVNTEAFF. CDR3 nucleotide sequence: TGTGCCAGCAGCGTAATGGGGGGGGTGAACACTGAAGCTTTCTTT.

As DNA, the CDR3 is TGTGCCAGCAGCTTACCCACAGGGGGCCAGCAGTACTTC. Translating it yields CASSLPTGGQQYF. The V gene is TRBV5-6, the J gene TRBJ2-7, with TRBD1 matching over 9 bases. V shed 2 bases, J shed 8 bases, and the junction held 5 bases outside the gene matches. Germline V gene data show CDR1 as SGHDT and CDR2 as YYEEEE. The CDR3 contains 13 residues.

The CDR3 here is CASSPMAGKYEQYF. The DNA for the CDR3 is TGTGCCAGCAGCCCCATGGCGGGAAAGTACGAGCAGTACTTC. The genes are TRBV7-2 and TRBJ2-7, with D possibly matching TRBD2 (6 bases). Trimming shortened V by 5 bases and J by 4 bases, and 15 bases separated the two germline ends. CDR1 is SGHTA and CDR2 is FQGNSA in the germline V gene. The CDR3 spans 14 residues.

This chain joins TRBV27 and TRBJ2-7; 7 bases agree with TRBD2. Germline loops: CDR1 MNHEY, CDR2 SMNVEV (reference sequence). V trimming: 6 bases; J trimming: 0 bases; junction bases outside the gene matches: 8. The CDR3 is 15 amino acids. For the CDR3, the DNA is TGTGCCAGCAGCTCTAGCGGAGCCCTCTCCTACGAGCAGTACTTC. Encoded protein: CASSSSGALSYEQYF.

The J gene is TRBJ2-1, the V gene TRBV15; possibly TRBD2 for D (5 bases). Germline V lookup: CDR1 LNHNV, CDR2 YYDKDF (reference sequence). The CDR3 is made up of 14 amino acids. The V and J ends lost 1 base and 5 bases respectively, with 9 bases between them. CDR3 sequence: CATSRGTRHNEQFF. CDR3 nucleotide sequence: TGTGCCACCAGCAGAGGGACTCGCCACAATGAGCAGTTCTTC.

The chain links TRBV2 to TRBJ1-5, with 7 bases fitting TRBD1. This CDR3 comprises 14 residues. Germline V lookup: CDR1 SNHLY, CDR2 FYNNEI. With V trimmed by 5 bases and J by 4 bases, 5 bases remained unmatched. CDR3 nucleotides: TGTGCCAGCAGTCGACAGGGCATTAATCAGCCCCAGCATTTT. Amino acids: CASSRQGINQPQHF.

This chain uses TRBV2 with TRBJ2-2, with 9 bases fitting TRBD1. Germline V gene data show CDR1 as SNHLY and CDR2 as FYNNEI. There are 15 residues in the CDR3. The V and J ends lost 10 bases and 5 bases, in that order; junction bases with no gene match: 11. The CDR3 DNA reads as TGTGCCACTACCCCGGGACAGGGAGGAACCGGGGAGCTGTTTTTT. Translated, it gives CATTPGQGGTGELFF. The variable domain in full, completed from reference TRBV2 and TRBJ2-2, reads EPEVTQTPSHQVTQMGQEVILRCVPISNHLYFYWYRQILGQKVEFLVSFYNNEISEKSEIFDDQFSVERPDGSNFTLKIRSTKLEDSAMYFCATTPGQGGTGELFFGEGSRLTVL.

The J gene is TRBJ2-1, the V gene TRBV19, with TRBD2 matching 8 bases. From germline, CDR1 is LNHDA and CDR2 SQIVND (reference sequence). V lost 3 bases to trimming and J lost 2 bases; unmatched junction nucleotides: 6. CDR3 length equals 16 residues. CDR3 in amino acids: CASSITSGSTYNEQFF. The DNA of the CDR3 is TGTGCCAGTAGTATCACCAGCGGGAGTACCTACAATGAGCAGTTCTTC.

The table lists this clone with a few counts. The chain uses TRBV9 and TRBJ1-1; a possible D gene is TRBD1 (6 bases). V lost 3 bases and J lost 0, with 12 bases in between. The CDR3 has 15 amino acids. Germline lookup yields CDR1 SGDLS and CDR2 YYNGEE. Here the CDR3 DNA reads TGTGCCAGCAGCGGGACAGACATAATGAACACTGAAGCTTTCTTT. This encodes CASSGTDIMNTEAFF.

The chain links TRBV19 to TRBJ1-5; D remains unclear. The V gene lost 4 bases and the J gene lost 5 bases, with 6 bases spanning the gap. The CDR3 runs 12 residues. Germline lookup yields CDR1 LNHDA and CDR2 SQIVND (reference sequence). The CDR3 spells CASSTGYQPQHF. The CDR3 region has the DNA TGTGCCAGTAGTACAGGATATCAGCCCCAGCATTTT.

V and J are TRBV4-3 and TRBJ2-7; 12 bases agree with TRBD2. Germline V gene data show CDR1 as LGHNA and CDR2 as YSLEER. The CDR3 spans 17 residues. V gave up 0 bases and J gave up 4 bases; unmatched junction bases: 7. CDR3 sequence reads: CASSQEAQLAGGYEQYF. The DNA for the CDR3 is TGCGCCAGCAGCCAAGAGGCCCAACTAGCGGGAGGTTACGAGCAGTACTTC.